This T cell receptor beta chain is from a study of identical twins. The CDR3 consists of 13 residues. Germline V gene data show CDR1 as MNHEY and CDR2 as SVGEGT. The germline V and J ends were trimmed by 2 bases and 3 bases, with 8 bases remaining between them. Unique molecular identifiers were present on the cDNA, and a universal primer site came from template switching. One entry per CDR3 protein, called by TCRdb with MiXCR from the 5' RACE reads. Of hundreds of thousands of distinct CDR3 sequences listed, roughly 6% are singletons. This clonotype was recorded many times. Its antigen is still unknown. General study results and limits: Out-of-frame TCR alpha sharing observed in monozygotic twins exceeded model estimates.

This chain joins TRBV6-2 or TRBV6-3 and TRBJ2-7; D is possibly TRBD2 (5 bases). The sequenced sample consisted of naive T cells sorted from blood. The sequence was collected from a man between 18 and 35 years old in good health. CDR3 coding DNA: TGTGCCAGCAGTTACGCAGCGGACTACGAGCAGTACGTC. The encoded protein is CASSYAADYEQYV.